The 24 T cell receptor beta chains below all came from one sample that was sequenced in a study of T cell responses to AZD1222 COVID-19 vaccine. Generated by immunoSEQ multiplex PCR, the TCRdb table keeps only in-frame clones and is missing some. The sample records 80,000 or so clones, around nine tenths being singletons. This specimen consisted of peripheral blood, obtained 28 days after the second AZD1222 dose. The receptors originated from an adult who received the AZD1222 COVID-19 vaccine.

The V gene is TRBV7-2, the J gene TRBJ2-7; no definite D call. Germline CDR1 reads SGHTA; CDR2 reads FQGNSA. The CDR3 has 13 amino acids. The ends were cut back, 5 bases at V and 1 base at J, with 9 bases in the middle. As DNA, the CDR3 is TGTGCCAGCAGCCCCCCCTGGTCCTACGAGCAGTACTTC. It encodes CASSPPWSYEQYF. Full variable domain (remainder filled in from reference TRBV7-2 and TRBJ2-7): GAGVSQSPSNKVTEKGKDVELRCDPISGHTALYWYRQSLGQGLEFLIYFQGNSAPDKSGLPSDRFSAERTGGSVSTLTIQRTQQEDSAVYLCASSPPWSYEQYFGPGTRLTVT.

The chain recombines TRBV7-2 with TRBJ1-4; no clear D. This CDR3 has 14 amino acids. V lost 4 bases, J lost 8 bases, and 14 bases lay in between. The germline gives CDR1 SGHTA, CDR2 FQGNSA. CDR3 residues: CASSSGRIDEKLFF. CDR3 sequence (DNA): TGTGCCAGCAGCTCCGGACGGATCGACGAAAAACTGTTTTTT.

This chain connects TRBV10-1 to TRBJ1-1; the match to TRBD1 covers 9 bases. Trimming took 2 bases from V and 1 from J; bases not matched to a gene: 8. There are 17 residues in the CDR3. Germline CDR1 WNHNN, CDR2 SYGVQD (reference sequence). DNA of the CDR3: TGCGCCAGCAGTGAGCGGGACAGGGCTTTAAAGAACACTGAAGCTTTCTTT. Translated, it gives CASSERDRALKNTEAFF.

The chain couples TRBV10-3 to TRBJ2-7, with a possible D match to TRBD2 (5 bases). The CDR3 has 14 residues. CDR1 ENHRY and CDR2 SYGVKD come from the germline V gene. Trimming cost V 2 bases and J 3 bases, with 11 bases left between them. In nucleotides, the CDR3 is TGTGCCATCAGTGAGACAACCGGGAACTACGAGCAGTACTTC. It codes for CAISETTGNYEQYF.

The chain uses TRBV18 and TRBJ1-1, with no clear D. With 4 bases removed from V and 1 base from J, the gap between germline ends came to 10 bases. The CDR3 is made up of 14 amino acids. Germline-derived CDR1 and CDR2 are KGHSH and LQKENI. In DNA, the CDR3 is TGTGCCAGCTCACAGGGCACGACGAACACTGAAGCTTTCTTT. This translates into CASSQGTTNTEAFF. The full variable domain, rest sourced from reference TRBV18 and TRBJ1-1, is NAGVMQNPRHLVRRRGQEARLRCSPMKGHSHVYWYRQLPEEGLKFMVYLQKENIIDESGMPKERFSAEFPKEGPSILRIQQVVRGDSAAYFCASSQGTTNTEAFFGQGTRLTVV.

The chain is built from TRBV7-9 and TRBJ1-4, with 8 bases fitting TRBD1. J gave up 7 bases and V 1 base, and 2 bases lay outside the gene matches. Germline assignment: CDR1 SEHNR and CDR2 FQNEAQ (reference sequence). The CDR3 sequence is 14 residues long. The CDR3 region has the DNA TGTGCCAGCAGCTTAGACAGGGGGGGTGAAAAACTGTTTTTT. Protein: CASSLDRGGEKLFF.

The V and J genes are TRBV11-3 and TRBJ2-1, with D hard to call. The germline V gene encodes CDR1 SGHNT and CDR2 YENEEA. Trimming removed 5 bases at V and 0 bases at J, with 5 bases between. The CDR3 contains 13 residues. The CDR3 loop is CASSASSYNEQFF. In DNA form, the CDR3 reads TGTGCCAGCAGCGCTAGCTCCTACAATGAGCAGTTCTTC. Drawing the rest from reference TRBV11-3 and TRBJ2-1, the complete variable domain is EAGVVQSPRYKIIEKKQPVAFWCNPISGHNTLYWYLQNLGQGPELLIRYENEEAVDDSQLPKDRFSAERLKGVDSTLKIQPAELGDSAVYLCASSASSYNEQFFGPGTRLTVL.

The chain links TRBV6-2 or TRBV6-3 to TRBJ2-1; 12 bases line up with TRBD2. This CDR3 comprises 15 residues. CDR1 is MNHEY and CDR2 is SVGEGT in the germline V gene. The V and J ends lost 6 bases and 5 bases, in that order; junction bases with no gene match: 5. The CDR3 DNA reads as TGTGCCAGCAGCCGACTAGCGGGAGTAGACAATGAGCAGTTCTTC. Translated, it gives CASSRLAGVDNEQFF.

The gene calls are TRBV19 and TRBJ2-1; 10 bases are shared with TRBD2. CDR3 length: 17 amino acids. J gave up 0 bases and V 4 bases, and 6 bases lay outside the gene matches. CDR1 is LNHDA, CDR2 SQIVND, per germline (reference sequence). The CDR3 here is CASSKSIAGGSYNEQFF. As DNA, the CDR3 is TGTGCCAGTAGTAAGTCTATAGCGGGAGGCTCCTACAATGAGCAGTTCTTC.

The chain combines TRBV21-1 with TRBJ2-1; the table's D call, TRBD1, has no DNA check behind it. TRBV21-1 is a pseudogene segment. The CDR3 has 16 amino acids. CDR3 region: CASLPFRGGTYNEQFF. DNA of the CDR3: TGTGCCAGTTTACCTTTCAGGGGTGGCACCTACAATGAGCAGTTCTTC.

The gene calls are TRBV2 and TRBJ2-5, with 11 bases lining up with TRBD1. The CDR3 runs 17 residues. V shed 4 bases, J shed 5 bases, and the junction held 12 bases outside the gene matches. Germline V CDR1 and CDR2: SNHLY, FYNNEI. CDR3 sequence reads: CASSVQGTGGKGETQYF. CDR3 in DNA: TGTGCCAGCAGTGTTCAAGGGACAGGGGGTAAAGGGGAGACCCAGTACTTC.

The V gene is TRBV11-3, the J gene TRBJ2-1, with TRBD1 as a possible D gene (5 bases). Trimming took off 0 bases at V and 0 bases at J, with 9 bases between the two ends. CDR3 length: 16 residues. From germline, CDR1 is SGHNT and CDR2 YENEEA. In DNA, the CDR3 is TGTGCCAGCAGCTTAGATTCCACAGGCTCCTACAATGAGCAGTTCTTC. This codes for CASSLDSTGSYNEQFF.

This chain links TRBV12-3 or TRBV12-4 with TRBJ2-5, with D uncertain. The CDR3 covers 12 residues. Trimming took 4 bases from V and 7 from J, leaving 10 bases between them. CDR3 nucleotide sequence: TGTGCCAGCAGTTATAGGGCCCTGACCCAGTACTTC. Translation: CASSYRALTQYF.

This chain uses TRBV19 with TRBJ2-7, with TRBD2 identical over 8 bases. There are 15 residues in the CDR3. The V gene's germline CDR1 is LNHDA and CDR2 SQIVND (reference sequence). V shed 6 bases, J shed 0 bases, and the junction held 7 bases outside the gene matches. The CDR3 DNA reads as TGTGCCAGTAGCGAGAGCGGGAGCCCCTCCTACGAGCAGTACTTC. It translates to CASSESGSPSYEQYF. Combining the CDR3 with reference TRBV19 and TRBJ2-7 gives the whole variable domain DGGITQSPKYLFRKEGQNVTLSCEQNLNHDAMYWYRQDPGQGLRLIYYSQIVNDFQKGDIAEGYSVSREKKESFPLTVTSAQKNPTAFYLCASSESGSPSYEQYFGPGTRLTVT.

The chain joins TRBV6-4 to TRBJ2-2, with a tentative D call TRBD1 (5 bases). CDR3 length: 14 residues. Germline-derived CDR1 and CDR2 are MRHNA and SNTAGT. V gave up 5 bases and J gave up 1 base, with 8 bases separating them. In DNA form, the CDR3 reads TGTGCCAGCAGTCGAGGACAGAACACCGGGGAGCTGTTTTTT. Translation gives CASSRGQNTGELFF.

This clone was found once. The chain carries TRBV19 and TRBJ2-5, with D perhaps TRBD2 (5 bases). V was clipped by 8 bases and J by 2 bases, with 9 bases between them. The V gene's germline CDR1 is LNHDA and CDR2 SQIVND (reference sequence). The CDR3 has 12 residues. The CDR3 region is CASRRGQETQYF. In nucleotides, the CDR3 is TGTGCCAGTCGCCGGGGACAAGAGACCCAGTACTTC.

J is TRBJ2-3 and V is TRBV5-1; a weak D match, TRBD2 (6 bases). V lost 0 bases and J lost 2, with 19 bases in between. CDR1 SGHRS and CDR2 YFSETQ come from the germline V gene. The CDR3 is made up of 18 amino acids. CDR3 loop: CASSLGPGSGLPTDTQYF. CDR3 coding DNA: TGCGCCAGCAGCTTGGGACCGGGGAGTGGACTACCCACAGATACGCAGTATTTT.

The rearrangement joins TRBV18 to TRBJ2-6; tentatively, D is TRBD2 (6 bases). This CDR3 has 18 amino acids. V was trimmed by 5 bases and J by 0 bases, leaving 17 bases between them. CDR1 is KGHSH and CDR2 is LQKENI in the germline V gene. The CDR3 loop reads CASSTLGRENSGANVLTF. The DNA for the CDR3 is TGTGCCAGCTCAACCCTGGGACGGGAGAACTCTGGGGCCAACGTCCTGACTTTC.

The J gene is TRBJ2-3, the V gene TRBV5-4; D is perhaps TRBD1 (5 bases). V lost 4 bases to trimming and J lost 7 bases, with 10 bases between them. Germline V CDR1 and CDR2: SGHNT, YYREEE (reference sequence). The CDR3 loop spans 12 amino acids. The CDR3 loop reads CASSGRGNTQYF. CDR3 DNA sequence: TGTGCCAGCAGCGGTAGGGGTAATACGCAGTATTTT.

The chain combines TRBV6-1 with TRBJ1-2; D uncertain. Looked up from germline, CDR1 is MNHNS and CDR2 is SASEGT. Trimming took off 3 bases at V and 5 bases at J, with 22 bases between the two ends. There are 17 residues in the CDR3. CDR3 sequence (DNA): TGTGCCAGCAGTGAGGCTGTAGGGAAGGTGGCTATGTATGGCTACACCTTC. It translates to CASSEAVGKVAMYGYTF.

The V call is TRBV7-3, the J call TRBJ1-1; D not resolved. This CDR3 is 14 amino acids long. V shed 2 bases and J shed 0 bases, with 7 bases lying between them. Germline assignment: CDR1 SGHTA and CDR2 FQGTGA. CDR3 loop: CASSLARLNTEAFF. In DNA, the CDR3 is TGTGCCAGCAGCTTAGCGAGATTGAACACTGAAGCTTTCTTT.

The CDR3 spells CASSPPSASTREQFF. For the CDR3, the DNA is TGTGCCAGCAGCCCACCGTCCGCCTCAACCCGTGAGCAGTTCTTC. V is TRBV3-1 (or the pseudogene TRBV3-2) and J is TRBJ2-1, with unresolved D. The germline CDR1 and CDR2 sequences are LGHDT and YNNKEL (reference sequence). The germline V and J ends were trimmed by 4 bases and 9 bases, with 19 bases remaining between them. This CDR3 has 15 residues.

V usage is TRBV29-1 and J usage is TRBJ1-5; D is undetermined. CDR1 SQVTM and CDR2 ANQGSEA come from the germline V gene. V shed 0 bases and J shed 6 bases, with 6 bases lying between them. The CDR3 loop spans 12 amino acids. The DNA for the CDR3 is TGCAGCGTTGAAGATGGTGGTCAGCCCCAGCATTTT. Translated: CSVEDGGQPQHF.

The rearrangement links TRBV9 to TRBJ1-3, with 9 positions matching TRBD1. J gave up 2 bases and V 3 bases, and 6 bases lay outside the gene matches. The CDR3 loop spans 16 amino acids. The germline CDR1 and CDR2 sequences are SGDLS and YYNGEE. CDR3 sequence: CASSDLQGAPGNTIYF. CDR3 nucleotides: TGTGCCAGCAGCGACCTACAGGGGGCTCCTGGAAACACCATATATTTT.